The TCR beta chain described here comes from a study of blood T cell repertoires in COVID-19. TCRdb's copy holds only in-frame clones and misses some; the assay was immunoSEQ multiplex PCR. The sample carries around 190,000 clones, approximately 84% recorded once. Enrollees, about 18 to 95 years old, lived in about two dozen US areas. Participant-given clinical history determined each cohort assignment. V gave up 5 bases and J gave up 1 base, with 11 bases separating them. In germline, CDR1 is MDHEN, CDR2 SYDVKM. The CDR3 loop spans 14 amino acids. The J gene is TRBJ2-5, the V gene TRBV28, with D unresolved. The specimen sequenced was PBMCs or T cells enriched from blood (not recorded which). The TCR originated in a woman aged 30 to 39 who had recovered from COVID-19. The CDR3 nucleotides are TGTGCCAGCAGTACCCGGCGGCTCCAAGAGACCCAGTACTTC. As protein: CASSTRRLQETQYF.